This T cell receptor (beta chain) was sequenced during a study of T cell responses to AZD1222 COVID-19 vaccine. The CDR3 is 15 residues long. CDR1 MDHEN and CDR2 SYDVKM come from the germline V gene. V gave up 5 bases and J gave up 1 base, with 14 bases separating them. Assay used: immunoSEQ multiplex PCR; TCRdb lists only in-frame clones, some missing. The sample lists over 110,000 clones, around 90% occurring once. The TCR sequence derives from an adult in good health. The chain carries TRBV28 and TRBJ2-5, with D perhaps TRBD1 (5 bases). Material: peripheral blood, obtained on day 0 of AZD1222 vaccination. The CDR3 is CASSRLTAFQETQYF. The CDR3 coding sequence is TGTGCCAGCAGTAGGCTGACAGCGTTCCAAGAGACCCAGTACTTC. The whole variable domain, remainder taken from reference TRBV28 and TRBJ2-5, is DVKVTQSSRYLVKRTGEKVFLECVQDMDHENMFWYRQDPGLGLRLIYFSYDVKMKEKGDIPEGYSVSREKKERFSLILESASTNQTSMYLCASSRLTAFQETQYFGPGTRLLVL.